The entry that follows covers one T cell receptor (beta chain) sequence. Its antigen is as yet unknown. The sample comes from a study of T cells in localized non-small cell lung cancer. CDR1 and CDR2 from the germline V gene are SNHLY and FYNNEI. V lost 7 bases, J lost 11 bases, and 15 bases lay in between. CDR3 length: 12 amino acids. The method was immunoSEQ multiplex PCR; TCRdb's version includes in-frame clones alone and lacks a portion of them. The sample includes fewer than 45,000 clones, over 75% of them seen just once. Whole-study results and caveats: The study detected a median approximately 54 of the top 100 tumor clones in adjacent lung. Measurement of T cell clonality placed uninvolved adjacent lung highest, above the level in tumor. Heterogeneity remains possible because sequencing was limited to only one tumor region.

The rearrangement uses TRBV2 and TRBJ1-5; D uncertain. This specimen was peripheral blood, taken before any cancer treatment. The TCR comes from a male donor aged 60 or older with stage III squamous cell lung carcinoma. The CDR3 loop is CASTRTDGSQHF. The CDR3 DNA reads as TGTGCCAGCACTCGGACGGACGGGTCCCAGCATTTT.